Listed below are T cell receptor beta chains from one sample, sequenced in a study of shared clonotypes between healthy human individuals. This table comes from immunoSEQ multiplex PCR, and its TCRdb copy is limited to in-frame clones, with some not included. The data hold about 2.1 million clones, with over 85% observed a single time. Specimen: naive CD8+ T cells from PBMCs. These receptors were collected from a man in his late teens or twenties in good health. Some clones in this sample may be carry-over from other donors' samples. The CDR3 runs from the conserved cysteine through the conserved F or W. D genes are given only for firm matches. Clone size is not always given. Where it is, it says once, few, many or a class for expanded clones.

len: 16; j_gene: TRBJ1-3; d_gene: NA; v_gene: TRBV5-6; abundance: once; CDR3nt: TGTGCCAGCAGCTCGGACGGATGGACTTCTGGAAACACCATATATTTT; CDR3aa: CASSSDGWTSGNTIYF
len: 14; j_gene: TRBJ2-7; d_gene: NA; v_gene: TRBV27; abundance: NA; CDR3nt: TGTGCCAGCAGTCTGATAGGGACCGGCTACGAGCAGTACTTC; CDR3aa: CASSLIGTGYEQYF
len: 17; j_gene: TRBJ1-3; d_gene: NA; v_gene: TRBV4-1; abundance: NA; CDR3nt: TGCGCCAGCAGCCAAGATTTTCCCGACAGCTCTGGAAACACCATATATTTT; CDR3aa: CASSQDFPDSSGNTIYF
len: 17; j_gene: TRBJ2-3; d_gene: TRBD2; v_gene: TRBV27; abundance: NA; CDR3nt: TGTGCCAGCAGTTTACTGGAACTAGCGGGGAACACAGATACGCAGTATTTT; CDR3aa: CASSLLELAGNTDTQYF
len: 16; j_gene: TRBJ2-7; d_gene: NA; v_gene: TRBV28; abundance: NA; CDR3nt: TGTGCCAGCAGCCCCCCGGGGGCAGGGAGGACTTACGAGCAGTACTTC; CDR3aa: CASSPPGAGRTYEQYF
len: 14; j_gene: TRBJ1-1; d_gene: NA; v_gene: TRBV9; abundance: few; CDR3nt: TGTGCCAGCAGCGGTAGAGAGGTGGGAACTGAAGCTTTCTTT; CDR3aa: CASSGREVGTEAFF
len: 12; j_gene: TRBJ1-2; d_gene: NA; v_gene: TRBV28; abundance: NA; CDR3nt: TGTGCCAGCAATCGGGGGGACTATGGCTACACCTTC; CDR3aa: CASNRGDYGYTF
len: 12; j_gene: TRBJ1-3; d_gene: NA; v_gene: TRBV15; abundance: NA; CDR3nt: TGTGCCACCCGGGGCCCTGGAAACACCATATATTTT; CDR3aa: CATRGPGNTIYF
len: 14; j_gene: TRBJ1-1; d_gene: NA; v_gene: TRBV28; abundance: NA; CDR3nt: TGTGCCAGCTGTGCCCCTTGGACGAGCACTGAAGCTTTCTTT; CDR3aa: CASCAPWTSTEAFF
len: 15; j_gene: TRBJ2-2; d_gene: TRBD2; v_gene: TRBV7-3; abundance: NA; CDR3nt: TGTGCCAGCAGCTCTAGCGGGAGCAACACCGGGGAGCTGTTTTTT; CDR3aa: CASSSSGSNTGELFF
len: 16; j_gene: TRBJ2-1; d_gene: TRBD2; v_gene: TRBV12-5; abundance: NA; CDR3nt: TGTGCTAGTGGTTTCACGGGACTAGCGGTCAACAATGAGCAGTTCTTC; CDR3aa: CASGFTGLAVNNEQFF
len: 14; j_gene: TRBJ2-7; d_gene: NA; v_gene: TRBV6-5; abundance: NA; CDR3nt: TGTGCCAGCAGTTTCTTGGCAGGGCCCTACGAGCAGTACTTC; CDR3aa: CASSFLAGPYEQYF
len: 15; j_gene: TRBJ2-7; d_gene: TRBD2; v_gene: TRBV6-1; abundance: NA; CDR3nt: TGTGCCAGCAGTGCTCCTACTAGCGGGGGCTACGAGCAGTACTTC; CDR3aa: CASSAPTSGGYEQYF
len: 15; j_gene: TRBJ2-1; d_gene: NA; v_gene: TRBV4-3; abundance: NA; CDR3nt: TGCGCCAGCAGCCAAGATCAGAGCTCCTACAATGAGCAGTTCTTC; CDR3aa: CASSQDQSSYNEQFF
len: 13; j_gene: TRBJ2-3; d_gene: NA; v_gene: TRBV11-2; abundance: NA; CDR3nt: TGTGCCAGCAGCTTAGATACCACAGATACGCAGTATTTT; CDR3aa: CASSLDTTDTQYF
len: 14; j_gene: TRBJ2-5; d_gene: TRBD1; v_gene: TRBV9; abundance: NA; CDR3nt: TGTGCCAGCAGCGCACAGGGGCGGCAAGAGACCCAGTACTTC; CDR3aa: CASSAQGRQETQYF
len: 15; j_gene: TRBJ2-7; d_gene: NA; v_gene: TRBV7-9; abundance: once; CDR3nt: TGTGCCAGCAGCTTAGGGGGCGGGAACCGCTACGAGCAGTACTTC; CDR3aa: CASSLGGGNRYEQYF
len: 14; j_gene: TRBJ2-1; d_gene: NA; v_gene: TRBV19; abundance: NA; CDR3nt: TGTGCCAGTAGTATACGCCAGGGCAGGGAGGAGCAGTTCTTC; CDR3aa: CASSIRQGREEQFF
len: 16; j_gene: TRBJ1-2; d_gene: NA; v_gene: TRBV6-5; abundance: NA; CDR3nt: TGTGCCAGCAGTTACCACAAGCGGGACTGGCGTTATGGCTACACCTTC; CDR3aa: CASSYHKRDWRYGYTF
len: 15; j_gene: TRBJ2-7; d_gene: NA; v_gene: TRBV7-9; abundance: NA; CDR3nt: TGTGCCAGCAGCTTCCCGGGCAGGGGAGAAAACGAGCAGTACTTC; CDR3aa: CASSFPGRGENEQYF
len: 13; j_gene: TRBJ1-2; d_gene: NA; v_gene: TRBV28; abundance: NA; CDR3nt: TGTGCCAGCAGTCTGACGATAAACTATGGCTACACCTTC; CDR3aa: CASSLTINYGYTF
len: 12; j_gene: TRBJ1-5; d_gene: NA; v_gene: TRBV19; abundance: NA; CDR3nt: TGTGCCAGTAGTTTCAGGTTCCAGCCCCAGCATTTT; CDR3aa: CASSFRFQPQHF
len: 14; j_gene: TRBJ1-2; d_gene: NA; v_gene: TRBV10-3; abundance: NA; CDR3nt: TGTGCCATCAGTGAGTCGGGGGGAGACTATGGCTACACCTTC; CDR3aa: CAISESGGDYGYTF
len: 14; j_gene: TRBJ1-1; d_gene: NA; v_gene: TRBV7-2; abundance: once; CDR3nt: TGTGCCAGCAGCTTAGCGCGGGGATACACTGAAGCTTTCTTT; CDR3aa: CASSLARGYTEAFF
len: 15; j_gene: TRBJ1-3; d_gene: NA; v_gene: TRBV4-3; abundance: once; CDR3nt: TGCGCCAGCAGCCAATCTCGGTACTCTGGAAACACCATATATTTT; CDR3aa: CASSQSRYSGNTIYF
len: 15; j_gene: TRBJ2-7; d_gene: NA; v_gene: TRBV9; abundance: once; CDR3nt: TGTGCCAGCAGCGTAGGAATAGGGGAAGGTTACGAGCAGTACTTC; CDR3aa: CASSVGIGEGYEQYF
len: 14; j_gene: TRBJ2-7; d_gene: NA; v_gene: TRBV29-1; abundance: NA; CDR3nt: TGCAGCGTCCTCGGGACACCCGTTGGGGGCGAGCAGTACTTC; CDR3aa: CSVLGTPVGGEQYF
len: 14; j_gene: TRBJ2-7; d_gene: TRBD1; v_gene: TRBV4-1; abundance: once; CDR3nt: TGCGCCAGCAGCCAGCTGACAGGGAACTACGAGCAGTACTTC; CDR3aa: CASSQLTGNYEQYF
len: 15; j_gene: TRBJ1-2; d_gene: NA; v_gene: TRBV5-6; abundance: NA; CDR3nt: TGTGCCAGCAGCTTAGTACAGGCAATAGACTATGGCTACACCTTC; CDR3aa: CASSLVQAIDYGYTF
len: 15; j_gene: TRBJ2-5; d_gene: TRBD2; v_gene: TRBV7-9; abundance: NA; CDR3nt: TGTGCCAGCAGCCGCGGGACTAGCGGGAGCGAGACCCAGTACTTC; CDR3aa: CASSRGTSGSETQYF
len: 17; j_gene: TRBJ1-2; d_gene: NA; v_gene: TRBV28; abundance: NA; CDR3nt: TGTGCCAGCAGCCCATCTGGGCAGGGGTCCCCCCGGTATGGCTACACCTTC; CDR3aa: CASSPSGQGSPRYGYTF
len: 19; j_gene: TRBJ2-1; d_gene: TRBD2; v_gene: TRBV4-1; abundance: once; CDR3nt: TGCGCCAGCAGCCAAGATTTAAGTATTGGGACTAGTTCCATGGACGAGCAGTTCTTC; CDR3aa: CASSQDLSIGTSSMDEQFF
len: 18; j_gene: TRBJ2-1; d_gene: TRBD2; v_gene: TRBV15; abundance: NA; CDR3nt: TGTGCCACCAGCAGAGACCTACTAGCGCCAAGCTCCTACAATGAGCAGTTCTTC; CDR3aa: CATSRDLLAPSSYNEQFF
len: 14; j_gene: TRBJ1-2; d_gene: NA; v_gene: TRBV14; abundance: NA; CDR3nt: TGTGCCAGCAGCCAAGAAGGGGCCCACTATGGCTACACCTTC; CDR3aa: CASSQEGAHYGYTF
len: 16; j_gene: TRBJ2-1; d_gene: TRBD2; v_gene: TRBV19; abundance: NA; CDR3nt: TGTGCCAGTAGTGAGCTAGCGGGAGTAGCCTACAATGAGCAGTTCTTC; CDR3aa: CASSELAGVAYNEQFF
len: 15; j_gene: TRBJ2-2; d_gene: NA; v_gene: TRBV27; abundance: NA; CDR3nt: TGTGCCAGCAGTTTACCGGGGGACTGGACCGGGGAGCTGTTTTTT; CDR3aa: CASSLPGDWTGELFF
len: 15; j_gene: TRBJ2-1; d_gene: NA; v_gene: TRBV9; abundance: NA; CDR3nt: TGTGCCAGCAGCGTAGCGGGCAGATCCTACAATGAGCAGTTCTTC; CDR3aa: CASSVAGRSYNEQFF
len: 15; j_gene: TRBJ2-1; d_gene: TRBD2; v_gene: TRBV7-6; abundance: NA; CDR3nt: TGTGCCAGCGTACTGAGCGGGAGCCGCGGCAATGAGCAGTTCTTC; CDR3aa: CASVLSGSRGNEQFF
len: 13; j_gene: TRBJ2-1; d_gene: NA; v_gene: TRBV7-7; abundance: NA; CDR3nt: TGTGCCAGCAGCTCGCGCAGGGGGGATGAGCAGTTCTTC; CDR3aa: CASSSRRGDEQFF
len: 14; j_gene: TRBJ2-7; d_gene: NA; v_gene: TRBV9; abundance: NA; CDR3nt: TGTGCCAGCAGCCCCGGGCACAGCTCCTACGAGCAGTACTTC; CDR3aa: CASSPGHSSYEQYF
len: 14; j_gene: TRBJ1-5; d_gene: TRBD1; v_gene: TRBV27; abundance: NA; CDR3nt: TGTGCCAGCAGCCAGGACAGGGAAAGACAGCCCCAGCATTTT; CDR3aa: CASSQDRERQPQHF
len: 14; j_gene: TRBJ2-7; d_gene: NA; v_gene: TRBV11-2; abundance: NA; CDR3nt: TGTGCCAGCTCCAAAATGCAGGGAGGCTACGAGCAGTACTTC; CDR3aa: CASSKMQGGYEQYF
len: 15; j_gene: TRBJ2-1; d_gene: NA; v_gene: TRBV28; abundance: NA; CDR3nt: TGTGCCAGCAGTTTATTGCCGGGAGTAGTAAATGAGCAGTTCTTC; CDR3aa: CASSLLPGVVNEQFF
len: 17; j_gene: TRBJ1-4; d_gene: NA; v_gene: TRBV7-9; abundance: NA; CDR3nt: TGTGCCAGCAGCCCGGGGGAATTATTAGCAACTAATGAAAAACTGTTTTTT; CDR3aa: CASSPGELLATNEKLFF